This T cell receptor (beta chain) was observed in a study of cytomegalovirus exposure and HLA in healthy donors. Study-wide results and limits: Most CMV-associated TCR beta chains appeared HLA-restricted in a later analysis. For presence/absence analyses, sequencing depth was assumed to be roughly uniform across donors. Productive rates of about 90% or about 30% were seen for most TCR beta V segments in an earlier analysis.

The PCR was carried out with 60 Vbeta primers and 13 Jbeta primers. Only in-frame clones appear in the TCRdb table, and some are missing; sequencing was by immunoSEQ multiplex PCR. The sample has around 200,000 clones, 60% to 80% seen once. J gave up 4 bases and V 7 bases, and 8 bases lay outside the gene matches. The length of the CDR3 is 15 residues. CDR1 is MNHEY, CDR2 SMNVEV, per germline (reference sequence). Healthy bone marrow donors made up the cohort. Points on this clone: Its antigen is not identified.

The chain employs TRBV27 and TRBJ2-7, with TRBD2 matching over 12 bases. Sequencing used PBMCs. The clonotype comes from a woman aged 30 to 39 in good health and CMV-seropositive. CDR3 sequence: CASKVGTSGPYEQYF. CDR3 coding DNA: TGTGCCAGCAAAGTCGGGACTAGCGGGCCTTACGAGCAGTACTTC.